The sample holds many counts of the clone carrying this TCR beta chain. This sample is drawn from a study of spatial heterogeneity in lung cancer. TCRdb re-analysed the 5' RACE reads in MiXCR, keeping a single row per CDR3 protein. The sample records approximately 44,000 distinct CDR3 sequences, about 13% being singletons. The time point was: sample taken at primary tumor resection. Unsorted whole RNA from tumor, nontumor lung or frozen PBMC underwent sequencing. The receptor's source is a male donor with early-stage non-small cell lung cancer. Material: PBMCs, obtained at surgery.

The CDR3 loop is CATSDGRGADTQYF. The CDR3, as DNA: TGTGCCACCAGTGATGGCAGGGGGGCAGATACGCAGTATTTT. V usage is TRBV24-1 and J usage is TRBJ2-3; D might be TRBD1 (7 bases). CDR3 size: 14 residues. Germline V CDR1 and CDR2: KGHDR, SFDVKD. Trimming took 3 bases from V and 4 from J, leaving 10 bases between them.